The 22 T cell receptor beta chains given below trace back to one sample, sequenced in a study of CD8+ T cells in alopecia areata. RNA was extracted and reverse transcribed into cDNA as the sequencing template. The assay was immunoSEQ multiplex PCR, and TCRdb's table has in-frame clones only and misses some. The profile covers 150,000 or so clones, with roughly 62% appearing a single time and 5% to 7% taken by the ten largest. Specimen: CD4+ T cells sorted from blood, collected at week 0. Receptors were obtained from a human donor with alopecia areata.

This clone was detected only a few times. V and J are TRBV5-1 and TRBJ2-2; the match to TRBD1 covers 10 bases. The CDR3 is made up of 15 amino acids. The germline CDR1 and CDR2 sequences are SGHRS and YFSETQ. The ends lost 4 bases at V and 1 base at J; junction bases unmatched: 1. Here the CDR3 DNA reads TGCGCCAGCAGCCGGGACAGGGGGAACACCGGGGAGCTGTTTTTT. Translating gives CASSRDRGNTGELFF.

The CDR3 is CSVIQGTETQYF. The CDR3 DNA reads TGCAGCGTGATACAGGGAACAGAGACCCAGTACTTC. The chain links TRBV29-1 to TRBJ2-5; TRBD1 might be the D (6 bases). The CDR3 consists of 12 residues. CDR1 SQVTM and CDR2 ANQGSEA come from the germline V gene. The germline V and J ends were trimmed by 6 bases and 4 bases, with 12 bases remaining between them.

As concerns this clone: Other nucleotide sequences from this sample produce the same CDR3. The chain combines TRBV6-5 with TRBJ2-2; unclear D gene. CDR1 and CDR2 (germline): MNHEY, SVGAGI. The length of the CDR3 is 13 residues. The V end lost 5 bases, the J end lost 4 bases, and 8 bases lay between the germline ends. CDR3: CASSPPGTGELFF. CDR3 DNA: TGTGCCAGCAGTCCCCCGGGCACCGGGGAGCTGTTTTTT.

The genes are TRBV5-1 and TRBJ2-5; no firm D call. Trimming took off 2 bases at V and 5 bases at J, with 13 bases between the two ends. Germline V lookup: CDR1 SGHRS, CDR2 YFSETQ. This CDR3 contains 14 residues. In DNA form, the CDR3 reads TGCGCCAGCAGCTTTTCAGTGGGAAGCGAGACCCAGTACTTC. Its translation is CASSFSVGSETQYF. Supplemented by reference TRBV5-1 and TRBJ2-5, the full variable domain reads KAGVTQTPRYLIKTRGQQVTLSCSPISGHRSVSWYQQTPGQGLQFLFEYFSETQRNKGNFPGRFSGRQFSNSRSEMNVSTLELGDSALYLCASSFSVGSETQYFGPGTRLLVL.

The chain employs TRBV30 and TRBJ1-5; perhaps TRBD1 as D (6 bases). V was pared by 5 bases and J by 3 bases, with 11 bases between. The CDR3 loop spans 13 amino acids. Germline lookup yields CDR1 GTSNPN and CDR2 SVGIG (reference sequence). CDR3 region: CAWSTGPNQPQHF. CDR3 coding DNA: TGTGCCTGGTCGACAGGTCCCAATCAGCCCCAGCATTTT. Variable domain in full (rest from reference TRBV30 and TRBJ1-5): SQTIHQWPATLVQPVGSPLSLECTVEGTSNPNLYWYRQAAGRGLQLLFYSVGIGQISSEVPQNLSASRPQDRQFILSSKKLLLSDSGFYLCAWSTGPNQPQHFGDGTRLSIL.

The chain uses TRBV30 and TRBJ1-6; D is unclear. The CDR3 is 12 amino acids. V lost 8 bases to trimming and J lost 4 bases, with 9 bases between them. Per germline, CDR1 GTSNPN and CDR2 SVGIG (reference sequence). The CDR3 region has the DNA TGTGCCGCAAAGCGTTATAATTCACCCCTCCACTTT. It codes for CAAKRYNSPLHF.

The genes are TRBV5-4 and TRBJ1-1, with D perhaps matching TRBD1 (5 bases). Germline assignment: CDR1 SGHNT and CDR2 YYREEE (reference sequence). V shed 7 bases and J shed 5 bases, with 15 bases lying between them. The CDR3 totals 13 residues. The CDR3 coding sequence is TGTGCCAGCCGAGGAGGGAGGGGAACTGAAGCTTTCTTT. Translated: CASRGGRGTEAFF.

The V and J genes are TRBV7-2 and TRBJ2-3; D is perhaps TRBD1 or TRBD2 (6 bases each). The CDR3 has 15 amino acids. Trimming took off 4 bases at V and 4 bases at J, with 15 bases between the two ends. Germline CDR1 reads SGHTA; CDR2 reads FQGNSA. The CDR3: CASSWRGSGADTQYF. CDR3 in DNA: TGTGCCAGCAGCTGGAGGGGGAGTGGGGCAGATACGCAGTATTTT. Full variable domain (missing parts from reference TRBV7-2 and TRBJ2-3): GAGVSQSPSNKVTEKGKDVELRCDPISGHTALYWYRQSLGQGLEFLIYFQGNSAPDKSGLPSDRFSAERTGGSVSTLTIQRTQQEDSAVYLCASSWRGSGADTQYFGPGTRLTVL.

In this sample, this clone turned up a few times. The chain has TRBV9 and TRBJ1-6, with D uncertain. Trimming took off 0 bases at V and 6 bases at J, with 7 bases between the two ends. This CDR3 contains 14 residues. Looked up from germline, CDR1 is SGDLS and CDR2 is YYNGEE. CDR3 sequence reads: CASSVEHPNSPLHF. The CDR3 nucleotides are TGTGCCAGCAGCGTAGAACACCCTAATTCACCCCTCCACTTT. The whole variable domain, remainder taken from reference TRBV9 and TRBJ1-6, is DSGVTQTPKHLITATGQRVTLRCSPRSGDLSVYWYQQSLDQGLQFLIQYYNGEERAKGNILERFSAQQFPDLHSELNLSSLELGDSALYFCASSVEHPNSPLHFGNGTRLTVT.

This rearrangement joins TRBV7-2 to TRBJ1-6, with D possibly TRBD1 on 6 matching bases. The V and J ends lost 4 bases and 7 bases respectively, with 14 bases between them. Germline V lookup: CDR1 SGHTA, CDR2 FQGNSA. The CDR3 has 15 amino acids. In DNA, the CDR3 is TGTGCCAGCAGCTCTCGGACAGCCATCAATTCACCCCTCCACTTT. Amino acid sequence: CASSSRTAINSPLHF.

This chain links TRBV29-1 with TRBJ1-2, with TRBD1 as a possible D gene (5 bases). This CDR3 region has 13 residues. The germline CDR1 and CDR2 sequences are SQVTM and ANQGSEA. Between the trimmed V and J ends, which lost 5 bases and 3 bases, there was a span of 13 bases. DNA for the CDR3: TGCAGCGTTTCCGCAGGGAGTCACTATGGCTACACCTTC. Translation gives CSVSAGSHYGYTF.

V usage is TRBV2 and J usage is TRBJ1-1; D unresolved. From germline, CDR1 is SNHLY and CDR2 FYNNEI. V dropped 5 bases and J dropped 6 bases, with 13 bases sitting between them. The CDR3 sequence is 13 residues long. In DNA form, the CDR3 reads TGTGCCAGCAGTTGGGGTGAAGTCGCTGAAGCTTTCTTT. Translating gives CASSWGEVAEAFF.

The V call is TRBV30, the J call TRBJ2-6; tentative D call: TRBD2 (5 bases). The germline CDR1 and CDR2 sequences are GTSNPN and SVGIG (reference sequence). Trimming cost V 7 bases and J 4 bases, with 11 bases left between them. The CDR3 consists of 13 residues. In nucleotides, the CDR3 is TGTGCCTCCAGATTAGCGGGGGCCAACGTCCTGACTTTC. Translating it yields CASRLAGANVLTF.

The chain joins TRBV12-5 to TRBJ1-1; D may be TRBD1 (6 bases). V lost 8 bases, J lost 0 bases, and 13 bases lay in between. Germline lookup yields CDR1 LGHNT and CDR2 FRNRAP. The CDR3 is made up of 14 amino acids. The CDR3, as DNA: TGTGCTAGTTTCGCAGGGGTTATGAACACTGAAGCTTTCTTT. It yields the protein CASFAGVMNTEAFF.

V and J are TRBV6-5 and TRBJ1-6; a weak D match, TRBD1 (6 bases). The ends were cut back, 4 bases at V and 8 bases at J, with 18 bases in the middle. CDR3 size: 16 residues. Germline V lookup: CDR1 MNHEY, CDR2 SVGAGI. CDR3 in amino acids: CASSLGAISGDSPLHF. The CDR3 DNA follows: TGTGCCAGCAGTTTGGGGGCTATATCCGGGGATTCACCCCTCCACTTT.

This clone has more than one count but fewer than ten. The chain combines TRBV29-1 with TRBJ2-1; 7 bases match TRBD2. The CDR3 extends over 13 amino acids. CDR1 is SQVTM and CDR2 is ANQGSEA in the germline V gene. Losses at the gene ends were 7 bases for V and 8 bases for J; bases not matched to a gene: 11. The CDR3 DNA sequence: TGCAGCGCAAGCCTCGGACGGGGGGATGAGCAGTTCTTC. Protein product: CSASLGRGDEQFF.

This chain connects TRBV29-1 to TRBJ1-1; 7 bases map to TRBD1. Germline V gives CDR1 SQVTM, CDR2 ANQGSEA. The J segment lost 0 bases and the V segment lost 2 bases, leaving 6 bases of the junction unmatched. This CDR3 contains 15 residues. CDR3 coding DNA: TGCAGCGTTGAAACAGGGGTAAGGATGAACACTGAAGCTTTCTTT. This sequence encodes CSVETGVRMNTEAFF. The complete variable domain, with remaining parts taken from reference TRBV29-1 and TRBJ1-1, reads SAVISQKPSRDICQRGTSLTIQCQVDSQVTMMFWYRQQPGQSLTLIATANQGSEATYESGFVIDKFPISRPNLTFSTLTVSNMSPEDSSIYLCSVETGVRMNTEAFFGQGTRLTVV.

This clone was counted a few times. The V gene is TRBV5-4, the J gene TRBJ2-6; TRBD2 is a possible D gene (7 bases). The CDR3 runs to 15 residues. Germline-derived CDR1 and CDR2 are SGHNT and YYREEE (reference sequence). Trimming removed 6 bases from V and 3 bases from J, with 13 bases in between. CDR3 residues: CASTPGGHGANVLTF. DNA for the CDR3: TGTGCCAGCACCCCGGGGGGACATGGGGCCAACGTCCTGACTTTC. Combining the CDR3 with reference TRBV5-4 and TRBJ2-6 gives the whole variable domain ETGVTQSPTHLIKTRGQQVTLRCSSQSGHNTVSWYQQALGQGPQFIFQYYREEENGRGNFPPRFSGLQFPNYSSELNVNALELDDSALYLCASTPGGHGANVLTFGAGSRLTVL.

The genes are TRBV5-6 and TRBJ2-3, with 8 bases fitting TRBD2. Trimming at V came to 2 bases and at J to 5 bases, leaving 4 bases not matched to a gene. Germline CDR1 is SGHDT and CDR2 is YYEEEE. This CDR3 is built from 14 residues. The CDR3 DNA reads as TGTGCCAGCAGCTTTGGACTAGCCGGAGATACGCAGTATTTT. This codes for CASSFGLAGDTQYF.

The genes are TRBV7-2 and TRBJ1-1; D is uncertain. V gave up 1 base and J gave up 1 base, with 10 bases separating them. The germline CDR1 and CDR2 sequences are SGHTA and FQGNSA. CDR3 length: 15 amino acids. CDR3 DNA: TGTGCCAGCAGCTTAGGTGGTCGCAGGAACACTGAAGCTTTCTTT. Its translation is CASSLGGRRNTEAFF.

There are a few counts of this clone. The chain couples TRBV2 to TRBJ1-1; a weak D match, TRBD1 (6 bases). Trimming left V 3 bases short and J 11 bases short, with 22 bases between. Germline V CDR1 and CDR2: SNHLY, FYNNEI. The CDR3 has 15 amino acids. The CDR3 bases are TGTGCCAGCAGTGATATGCGGACAGATCGAGGTCCCGCTTTCTTT. Translating gives CASSDMRTDRGPAFF.

The chain recombines TRBV4-2 with TRBJ2-5; 13 positions agree with TRBD2. Trimming at V came to 2 bases and at J to 4 bases, leaving 4 bases not matched to a gene. Germline loops: CDR1 LGHNA, CDR2 YNFKEQ. This CDR3 region has 16 residues. The CDR3 nucleotides are TGTGCCAGCAGCCAAACTACTAGCGGGGGGGCAGAGACCCAGTACTTC. Translating gives CASSQTTSGGAETQYF.